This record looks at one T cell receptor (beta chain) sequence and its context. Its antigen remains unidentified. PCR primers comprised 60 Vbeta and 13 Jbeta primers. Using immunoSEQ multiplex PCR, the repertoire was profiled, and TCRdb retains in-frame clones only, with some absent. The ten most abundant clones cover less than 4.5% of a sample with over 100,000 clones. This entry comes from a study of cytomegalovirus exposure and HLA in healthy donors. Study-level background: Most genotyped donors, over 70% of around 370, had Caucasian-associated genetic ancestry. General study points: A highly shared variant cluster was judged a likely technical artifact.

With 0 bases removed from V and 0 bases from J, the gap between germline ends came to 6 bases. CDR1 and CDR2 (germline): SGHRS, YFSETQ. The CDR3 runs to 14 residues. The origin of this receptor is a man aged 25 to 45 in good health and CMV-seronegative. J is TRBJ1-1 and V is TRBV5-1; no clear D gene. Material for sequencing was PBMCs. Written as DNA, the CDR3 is TGCGCCAGCAGCTTGGCCTCAGTGAACACTGAAGCTTTCTTT. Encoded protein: CASSLASVNTEAFF.